The 4 T cell receptor beta chains below all came from one sample that was sequenced in a study of prognosis after radiotherapy for stage I lung cancer. Two-round multiplex PCR, the amplification method, yielded TCR beta CDR3 from genomic DNA. With primers specific to each TRBV and TRBJ gene, the first-round PCR was performed. TCRdb reanalysed the multiplex PCR reads using MiXCR and keeps one entry per CDR3 protein. The repertoire has about 47,000 distinct CDR3 sequences, 30% to 35% of them found once; the top ten carry 9.2%. The source was PBMCs, collected before or after stereotactic body radiation therapy (not recorded which). The receptor set was obtained from a donor at least 50 years old with non-small cell lung cancer.

This clonotype was found many times. The chain joins TRBV5-1 to TRBJ2-2; 7 positions match TRBD2. The CDR3 loop spans 14 amino acids. V trimming: 5 bases; J trimming: 7 bases; junction bases outside the gene matches: 8. The V gene's germline CDR1 is SGHRS and CDR2 YFSETQ. CDR3: CASREAGRIGELFF. The CDR3 nucleotides read TGCGCCAGCAGAGAAGCGGGAAGGATCGGGGAGCTGTTTTTT.

The V call is TRBV30, the J call TRBJ1-5; D is unresolved. The CDR3 consists of 12 residues. Germline CDR1 and CDR2: GTSNPN and SVGIG (reference sequence). Trimming left V 1 base short and J 7 bases short, with 8 bases between. The CDR3 nucleotides read TGTGCCTGGAGTGAGGGTGGGCAGCCCCAGCATTTT. Translated: CAWSEGGQPQHF.

CDR3: CASSRPSNEKLFF. CDR3 nucleotide sequence: TGTGCCAGCAGCCGCCCCTCTAATGAAAAACTGTTTTTT. The chain has TRBV7-2 and TRBJ1-4; no reliable D call. Per the germline V gene, CDR1 is SGHTA and CDR2 is FQGNSA. This CDR3 is built from 13 residues. Deletions cut 5 bases from V and 3 bases from J, with 7 bases between.

To note about this clonotype: A far larger clone is off by one base, so a read error is likely. The genes are TRBV6-9 and TRBJ1-3, with D unclear. Germline values: CDR1 MNHGY, CDR2 SVAAGI. The V end lost 3 bases, the J end lost 3 bases, and 12 bases lay between the germline ends. The length of the CDR3 is 15 residues. As DNA, the CDR3 is TGTGCCAGCAGTTACTCAAGGAAGGATGGAAACACCATATATTTT. Its translation: CASSYSRKDGNTIYF.